The clone carrying this T cell receptor beta chain has a handful of counts. Its antigen is unidentified. The entry originates in a study of cytotoxic CD8 clonotypes in ibrutinib-treated CLL. Investigators sought sequencing depths of between 1 in 200,000 and 1 in 1 million T cells. Sequenced by immunoSEQ multiplex PCR; TCRdb stores in-frame clones only, minus some. Counted here are about 300,000 clones, roughly 76% occurring once; the ten biggest clones make up roughly 5.7%. Study-level points and caveats: Progressing and sustained-remission patients had different sampling times.

The CDR3 contains 16 residues. Germline CDR1 LGHNA, CDR2 YNFKEQ. The ends lost 1 base at V and 0 bases at J; junction bases unmatched: 5. The origin of this receptor is a human donor with chronic lymphocytic leukemia. This chain joins TRBV4-2 and TRBJ2-7; 8 nucleotides agree with TRBD2. Sequenced here: PBMCs, sampled at disease progression, from a patient treated with ibrutinib. The CDR3 loop reads CASSQGAGGPSYEQYF. In nucleotides, the CDR3 is TGTGCCAGCAGCCAAGGGGCGGGGGGTCCCTCCTACGAGCAGTACTTC.